This TCR beta chain was captured in a study of cytomegalovirus exposure and HLA in healthy donors. Some clones are missing from TCRdb's copy, which holds only in-frame ones; the method was immunoSEQ multiplex PCR. The repertoire holds 150,000 or so clones, over 90% seen once, with roughly 1.9% in the top ten. Germline assignment: CDR1 SGHRS and CDR2 YFSETQ. The CDR3 runs 14 residues. V gave up 2 bases and J gave up 8 bases; unmatched junction bases: 8. This receptor was identified in a man between 18 and 35 years old in good health and CMV-seropositive. The material sequenced was PBMCs. The chain joins TRBV5-1 to TRBJ1-2; 8 bases map to TRBD1. CDR3 nucleotide sequence: TGCGCCAGCAGCTTAGCCGGCAGGGGGCACGGCTACACCTTC. Amino acids: CASSLAGRGHGYTF.